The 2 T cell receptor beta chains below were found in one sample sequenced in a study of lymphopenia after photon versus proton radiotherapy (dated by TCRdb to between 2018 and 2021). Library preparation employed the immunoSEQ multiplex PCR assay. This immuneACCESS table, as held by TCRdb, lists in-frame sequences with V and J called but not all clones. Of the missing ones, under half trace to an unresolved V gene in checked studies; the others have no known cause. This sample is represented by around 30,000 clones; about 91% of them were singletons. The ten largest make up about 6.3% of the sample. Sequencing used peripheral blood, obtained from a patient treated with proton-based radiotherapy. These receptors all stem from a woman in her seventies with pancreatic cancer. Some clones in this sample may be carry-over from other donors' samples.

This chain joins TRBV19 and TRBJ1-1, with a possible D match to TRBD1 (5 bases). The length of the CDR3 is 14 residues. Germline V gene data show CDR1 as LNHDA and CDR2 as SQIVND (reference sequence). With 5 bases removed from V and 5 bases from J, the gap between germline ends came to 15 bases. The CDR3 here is CASSPQAVGTEAFF. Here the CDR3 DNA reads TGTGCCAGTAGTCCACAGGCTGTGGGGACTGAAGCTTTCTTT.

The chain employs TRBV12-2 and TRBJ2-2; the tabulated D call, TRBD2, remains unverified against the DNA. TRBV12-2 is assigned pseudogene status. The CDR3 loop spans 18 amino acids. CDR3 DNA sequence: TGTGCAAGTCGCCGGACTAGCGGGAGGGCCCGGGCTGCCGGGGAGCTGTTTTTT. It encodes CASRRTSGRARAAGELFF.